A selection of T cell receptor beta chains follows, all from one sample in a study of cytomegalovirus exposure and HLA in healthy donors. Profiling relied on immunoSEQ multiplex PCR, and the TCRdb table lists in-frame clones only, not all of them. The sample consists of 120,000 to 150,000 clones, 60% to 80% of them appearing once. Sequencing was done on a sample of PBMCs. The source is a male donor in good health and CMV-seronegative. Each CDR3 is given with its conserved first and last residue. Fields, in order: CDR3 protein, CDR3 DNA, J gene, V gene, clone size, D gene. A D gene is named only where the DNA matches it firmly. Clone size, where shown, is once, few, many, or a class for clones that have expanded.

CDR3 protein: CASSAGQSSYNEQFF
CDR3 DNA: TGTGCCAGCAGCGCGGGACAGAGCTCCTACAATGAGCAGTTCTTC
J gene: TRBJ2-1
V gene: TRBV13
clone size: .
D gene: .

CDR3 protein: CASRDPGRERNTGELFF
CDR3 DNA: TGTGCCAGCAGGGACCCAGGGCGGGAGAGGAACACCGGGGAGCTGTTTTTT
J gene: TRBJ2-2
V gene: TRBV7-2
clone size: .
D gene: TRBD2

CDR3 protein: CATRSGRDRGEQFF
CDR3 DNA: TGTGCCACCAGGAGCGGGAGAGATCGTGGTGAGCAGTTCTTC
J gene: TRBJ2-1
V gene: TRBV6-5
clone size: .
D gene: TRBD2

CDR3 protein: CASSVEHPSTDTQYF
CDR3 DNA: TGTGCCAGCAGCGTAGAACACCCTAGCACAGATACGCAGTATTTT
J gene: TRBJ2-3
V gene: TRBV9
clone size: .
D gene: .

CDR3 protein: CASSLPGQGYEQYF
CDR3 DNA: TGTGCCAGCAGTTTGCCGGGACAGGGCTACGAGCAGTACTTC
J gene: TRBJ2-7
V gene: TRBV25-1
clone size: once
D gene: TRBD1

CDR3 protein: CASSLDPPRDTGELFF
CDR3 DNA: TGTGCCAGCAGCTTAGACCCCCCCAGGGACACCGGGGAGCTGTTTTTT
J gene: TRBJ2-2
V gene: TRBV7-9
clone size: .
D gene: .

CDR3 protein: CAWMAGANEKLFF
CDR3 DNA: TGTGCCTGGATGGCAGGGGCTAATGAAAAACTGTTTTTT
J gene: TRBJ1-4
V gene: TRBV30
clone size: .
D gene: .

CDR3 protein: CASSLGALEAFF
CDR3 DNA: TGTGCCAGCAGCTTAGGGGCCCTTGAAGCTTTCTTT
J gene: TRBJ1-1
V gene: TRBV7-2
clone size: .
D gene: .

CDR3 protein: CASRLRDISYEQYF
CDR3 DNA: TGTGCCAGCAGACTCCGGGACATCTCCTACGAGCAGTACTTC
J gene: TRBJ2-7
V gene: TRBV6-5
clone size: .
D gene: .

CDR3 protein: CASSESRRDQPQHF
CDR3 DNA: TGCGCCAGCAGTGAGTCAAGGCGGGATCAGCCCCAGCATTTT
J gene: TRBJ1-5
V gene: TRBV10-2
clone size: once
D gene: .

CDR3 protein: CASSTTSGDSYEQYF
CDR3 DNA: TGTGCCAGCAGCACGACTAGCGGGGACTCCTACGAGCAGTACTTC
J gene: TRBJ2-7
V gene: TRBV7-6
clone size: few
D gene: TRBD2

CDR3 protein: CASSERTSGGLETQYF
CDR3 DNA: TGTGCCAGCAGTGAACGGACTAGCGGGGGGTTAGAGACCCAGTACTTC
J gene: TRBJ2-5
V gene: TRBV25-1
clone size: .
D gene: TRBD2

CDR3 protein: CASSLEAGNTEAFF
CDR3 DNA: TGTGCCAGCAGCTTAGAGGCGGGGAACACTGAAGCTTTCTTT
J gene: TRBJ1-1
V gene: TRBV7-2
clone size: .
D gene: .

CDR3 protein: CASSPTSADTQYF
CDR3 DNA: TGTGCCAGCAGCCCTACTAGCGCAGATACGCAGTATTTT
J gene: TRBJ2-3
V gene: TRBV6-4
clone size: .
D gene: TRBD2

CDR3 protein: CASSLERVEAQYF
CDR3 DNA: TGCGCCAGCAGCTTGGAGCGGGTGGAGGCCCAGTACTTC
J gene: TRBJ2-5
V gene: TRBV5-1
clone size: .
D gene: .

CDR3 protein: CASSQMTSGGSTDTQYF
CDR3 DNA: TGCGCCAGCAGCCAAATGACTAGCGGGGGCAGCACAGATACGCAGTATTTT
J gene: TRBJ2-3
V gene: TRBV4-1
clone size: .
D gene: TRBD2

CDR3 protein: CATSLNAGSAAQFF
CDR3 DNA: TGTGCCACCAGTCTTAACGCGGGCTCCGCCGCGCAGTTCTTC
J gene: TRBJ2-1
V gene: TRBV15
clone size: .
D gene: .

CDR3 protein: CASSAKRTSQNTGELFF
CDR3 DNA: TGTGCCAGTAGTGCAAAAAGGACTAGCCAGAACACCGGGGAGCTGTTTTTT
J gene: TRBJ2-2
V gene: TRBV19
clone size: .
D gene: TRBD2

CDR3 protein: CASILSGTPQETQYF
CDR3 DNA: TGTGCCAGCATTCTTTCCGGGACACCCCAAGAGACCCAGTACTTC
J gene: TRBJ2-5
V gene: TRBV2
clone size: .
D gene: .

CDR3 protein: CATSRKTSSGGASDTQYF
CDR3 DNA: TGTGCCACCAGCAGAAAAACTTCTAGCGGGGGGGCTTCAGATACGCAGTATTTT
J gene: TRBJ2-3
V gene: TRBV15
clone size: .
D gene: TRBD2

CDR3 protein: CASSPCRGHEQYF
CDR3 DNA: TGTGCCAGCAGCCCTTGTAGGGGTCACGAGCAGTACTTC
J gene: TRBJ2-7
V gene: TRBV21-1
clone size: .
D gene: .

CDR3 protein: CASQGARDYGYTF
CDR3 DNA: TGTGCCAGTCAGGGGGCGCGTGACTATGGCTACACCTTC
J gene: TRBJ1-2
V gene: TRBV25-1
clone size: .
D gene: TRBD1

CDR3 protein: CASTDTSNYGYTF
CDR3 DNA: TGTGCCAGCACGGACACCTCTAACTATGGCTACACCTTC
J gene: TRBJ1-2
V gene: TRBV7-9
clone size: .
D gene: .

CDR3 protein: CASSLVAGEAYEQYF
CDR3 DNA: TGCGCCAGCAGCTTGGTGGCCGGGGAAGCCTACGAGCAGTACTTC
J gene: TRBJ2-7
V gene: TRBV5-1
clone size: .
D gene: .

CDR3 protein: CASAGDSGNTIYF
CDR3 DNA: TGTGCCAGCGCAGGGGATTCCGGAAACACCATATATTTT
J gene: TRBJ1-3
V gene: TRBV2
clone size: .
D gene: .

CDR3 protein: CASSPRVATYEQYF
CDR3 DNA: TGTGCCAGCAGCCCCCGGGTAGCAACCTACGAGCAGTACTTC
J gene: TRBJ2-7
V gene: TRBV11-3
clone size: .
D gene: .

CDR3 protein: CASSQLAGNTGELFF
CDR3 DNA: TGTGCCAGCAGCCAACTAGCGGGGAACACCGGGGAGCTGTTTTTT
J gene: TRBJ2-2
V gene: TRBV7-2
clone size: .
D gene: TRBD2

CDR3 protein: CASSYGQAGTEAFF
CDR3 DNA: TGTGCCAGCAGCTATGGACAGGCGGGAACTGAAGCTTTCTTT
J gene: TRBJ1-1
V gene: TRBV7-2
clone size: .
D gene: TRBD1

CDR3 protein: CASSQTPGQGWEQFF
CDR3 DNA: TGCGCCAGCAGCCAGACTCCGGGACAGGGTTGGGAGCAGTTCTTC
J gene: TRBJ2-1
V gene: TRBV5-1
clone size: .
D gene: TRBD1

CDR3 protein: CASSEEGGPNTGELFF
CDR3 DNA: TGTGCCAGCAGCGAGGAGGGCGGACCCAACACCGGGGAGCTGTTTTTT
J gene: TRBJ2-2
V gene: TRBV9
clone size: .
D gene: .

CDR3 protein: CASSMGQLIAKNIQYF
CDR3 DNA: TGTGCCAGCAGCATGGGACAGTTGATAGCCAAAAACATTCAGTACTTC
J gene: TRBJ2-4
V gene: TRBV5-8
clone size: .
D gene: TRBD1

CDR3 protein: CASSSPGLINEKLFF
CDR3 DNA: TGTGCCAGCAGCTCACCGGGACTGATTAATGAAAAACTGTTTTTT
J gene: TRBJ1-4
V gene: TRBV5-4
clone size: few
D gene: .

CDR3 protein: CASSHDRVGTEAFF
CDR3 DNA: TGCGCCAGCAGCCATGACAGGGTCGGCACTGAAGCTTTCTTT
J gene: TRBJ1-1
V gene: TRBV4-3
clone size: few
D gene: TRBD1

CDR3 protein: CASPHPVGKRDTEAFF
CDR3 DNA: TGTGCCAGCCCCCATCCGGTAGGGAAGAGGGACACTGAAGCTTTCTTT
J gene: TRBJ1-1
V gene: TRBV27
clone size: .
D gene: .

CDR3 protein: CASSYLGGLNSPLHF
CDR3 DNA: TGTGCCAGCAGTTACCTGGGGGGGCTTAATTCACCCCTCCACTTT
J gene: TRBJ1-6
V gene: TRBV6-6
clone size: .
D gene: .

CDR3 protein: CASSLAHRNYGYTF
CDR3 DNA: TGTGCCAGCAGCTTAGCACACAGAAACTATGGCTACACCTTC
J gene: TRBJ1-2
V gene: TRBV7-9
clone size: .
D gene: .

CDR3 protein: CASRDAAGGLDEQYF
CDR3 DNA: TGTGCCAGCCGGGACGCAGCGGGGGGGCTGGACGAGCAGTATTTT
J gene: TRBJ2-3
V gene: TRBV19
clone size: .
D gene: TRBD2

CDR3 protein: CATKFGPDNSPLHF
CDR3 DNA: TGTGCCACCAAATTTGGCCCAGATAATTCACCCCTCCACTTT
J gene: TRBJ1-6
V gene: TRBV27
clone size: once
D gene: .

CDR3 protein: CASSIRWSSGNTIYF
CDR3 DNA: TGTGCCAGTAGTATAAGATGGAGCTCTGGAAACACCATATATTTT
J gene: TRBJ1-3
V gene: TRBV19
clone size: .
D gene: .

CDR3 protein: CASSLGGVAYEQYF
CDR3 DNA: TGTGCCAGCAGCTTAGGCGGGGTAGCCTACGAGCAGTACTTC
J gene: TRBJ2-7
V gene: TRBV7-2
clone size: once
D gene: .

CDR3 protein: CASSFQQGIEKLFF
CDR3 DNA: TGTGCCAGCAGCTTCCAACAGGGGATTGAAAAACTGTTTTTT
J gene: TRBJ1-4
V gene: TRBV5-4
clone size: .
D gene: TRBD1

CDR3 protein: CASSLDSSGRTGELFF
CDR3 DNA: TGTGCCAGCAGCTTAGACTCTAGCGGGAGGACCGGGGAGCTGTTTTTT
J gene: TRBJ2-2
V gene: TRBV11-2
clone size: .
D gene: TRBD2

CDR3 protein: CASSLTGSGSYEQYF
CDR3 DNA: TGCGCCAGCAGCCTGACAGGGTCGGGATCCTACGAGCAGTACTTC
J gene: TRBJ2-7
V gene: TRBV4-1
clone size: .
D gene: TRBD1

CDR3 protein: CASSYTLGLEGAGDTQYF
CDR3 DNA: TGTGCCAGCAGCTACACCCTGGGTCTCGAGGGGGCAGGAGATACGCAGTATTTT
J gene: TRBJ2-3
V gene: TRBV27
clone size: .
D gene: TRBD1

CDR3 protein: CASSLDRSPQKLFF
CDR3 DNA: TGTGCCAGCAGCTTAGACAGGTCCCCACAAAAACTGTTTTTT
J gene: TRBJ1-4
V gene: TRBV11-2
clone size: .
D gene: .

CDR3 protein: CASSFGQNQPQHF
CDR3 DNA: TGTGCCAGCAGCTTTGGACAGAATCAGCCCCAGCATTTT
J gene: TRBJ1-5
V gene: TRBV7-9
clone size: once
D gene: .

CDR3 protein: CASSRRGGENTEAFF
CDR3 DNA: TGTGCCAGCAGCCGCCGAGGGGGGGAGAACACTGAAGCTTTCTTT
J gene: TRBJ1-1
V gene: TRBV9
clone size: .
D gene: .

CDR3 protein: CASSLRSTGGTEAFF
CDR3 DNA: TGTGCCAGCAGCTTAAGAAGCACGGGGGGGACTGAAGCTTTCTTT
J gene: TRBJ1-1
V gene: TRBV7-2
clone size: .
D gene: .

CDR3 protein: CASSLSGATIPSYEQYF
CDR3 DNA: TGTGCCAGCAGTTTAAGTGGGGCAACCATTCCCTCCTACGAGCAGTACTTC
J gene: TRBJ2-7
V gene: TRBV27
clone size: .
D gene: .

CDR3 protein: CASGPETGWYGYTF
CDR3 DNA: TGTGCTAGTGGTCCGGAGACAGGGTGGTATGGCTACACCTTC
J gene: TRBJ1-2
V gene: TRBV12-5
clone size: .
D gene: TRBD1

CDR3 protein: CASSRSGTGVNYGYTF
CDR3 DNA: TGTGCCAGCAGCAGGTCAGGGACAGGGGTCAACTATGGCTACACCTTC
J gene: TRBJ1-2
V gene: TRBV5-4
clone size: .
D gene: TRBD1

CDR3 protein: CASSYSSPGEVDTQYF
CDR3 DNA: TGTGCCAGCAGTTACTCGAGCCCGGGAGAAGTAGATACGCAGTATTTT
J gene: TRBJ2-3
V gene: TRBV6-5
clone size: .
D gene: .

CDR3 protein: CAQRGTNTEAFF
CDR3 DNA: TGTGCCCAGCGGGGGACGAACACTGAAGCTTTCTTT
J gene: TRBJ1-1
V gene: TRBV30
clone size: .
D gene: .

CDR3 protein: CAWSVQGSRSDTQYF
CDR3 DNA: TGTGCCTGGAGTGTACAGGGGAGTAGGTCAGATACGCAGTATTTT
J gene: TRBJ2-3
V gene: TRBV30
clone size: .
D gene: TRBD1

CDR3 protein: CASSLTPGEQYF
CDR3 DNA: TGTGCCAGCAGCTTAACCCCCGGCGAGCAGTACTTC
J gene: TRBJ2-7
V gene: TRBV7-9
clone size: .
D gene: .